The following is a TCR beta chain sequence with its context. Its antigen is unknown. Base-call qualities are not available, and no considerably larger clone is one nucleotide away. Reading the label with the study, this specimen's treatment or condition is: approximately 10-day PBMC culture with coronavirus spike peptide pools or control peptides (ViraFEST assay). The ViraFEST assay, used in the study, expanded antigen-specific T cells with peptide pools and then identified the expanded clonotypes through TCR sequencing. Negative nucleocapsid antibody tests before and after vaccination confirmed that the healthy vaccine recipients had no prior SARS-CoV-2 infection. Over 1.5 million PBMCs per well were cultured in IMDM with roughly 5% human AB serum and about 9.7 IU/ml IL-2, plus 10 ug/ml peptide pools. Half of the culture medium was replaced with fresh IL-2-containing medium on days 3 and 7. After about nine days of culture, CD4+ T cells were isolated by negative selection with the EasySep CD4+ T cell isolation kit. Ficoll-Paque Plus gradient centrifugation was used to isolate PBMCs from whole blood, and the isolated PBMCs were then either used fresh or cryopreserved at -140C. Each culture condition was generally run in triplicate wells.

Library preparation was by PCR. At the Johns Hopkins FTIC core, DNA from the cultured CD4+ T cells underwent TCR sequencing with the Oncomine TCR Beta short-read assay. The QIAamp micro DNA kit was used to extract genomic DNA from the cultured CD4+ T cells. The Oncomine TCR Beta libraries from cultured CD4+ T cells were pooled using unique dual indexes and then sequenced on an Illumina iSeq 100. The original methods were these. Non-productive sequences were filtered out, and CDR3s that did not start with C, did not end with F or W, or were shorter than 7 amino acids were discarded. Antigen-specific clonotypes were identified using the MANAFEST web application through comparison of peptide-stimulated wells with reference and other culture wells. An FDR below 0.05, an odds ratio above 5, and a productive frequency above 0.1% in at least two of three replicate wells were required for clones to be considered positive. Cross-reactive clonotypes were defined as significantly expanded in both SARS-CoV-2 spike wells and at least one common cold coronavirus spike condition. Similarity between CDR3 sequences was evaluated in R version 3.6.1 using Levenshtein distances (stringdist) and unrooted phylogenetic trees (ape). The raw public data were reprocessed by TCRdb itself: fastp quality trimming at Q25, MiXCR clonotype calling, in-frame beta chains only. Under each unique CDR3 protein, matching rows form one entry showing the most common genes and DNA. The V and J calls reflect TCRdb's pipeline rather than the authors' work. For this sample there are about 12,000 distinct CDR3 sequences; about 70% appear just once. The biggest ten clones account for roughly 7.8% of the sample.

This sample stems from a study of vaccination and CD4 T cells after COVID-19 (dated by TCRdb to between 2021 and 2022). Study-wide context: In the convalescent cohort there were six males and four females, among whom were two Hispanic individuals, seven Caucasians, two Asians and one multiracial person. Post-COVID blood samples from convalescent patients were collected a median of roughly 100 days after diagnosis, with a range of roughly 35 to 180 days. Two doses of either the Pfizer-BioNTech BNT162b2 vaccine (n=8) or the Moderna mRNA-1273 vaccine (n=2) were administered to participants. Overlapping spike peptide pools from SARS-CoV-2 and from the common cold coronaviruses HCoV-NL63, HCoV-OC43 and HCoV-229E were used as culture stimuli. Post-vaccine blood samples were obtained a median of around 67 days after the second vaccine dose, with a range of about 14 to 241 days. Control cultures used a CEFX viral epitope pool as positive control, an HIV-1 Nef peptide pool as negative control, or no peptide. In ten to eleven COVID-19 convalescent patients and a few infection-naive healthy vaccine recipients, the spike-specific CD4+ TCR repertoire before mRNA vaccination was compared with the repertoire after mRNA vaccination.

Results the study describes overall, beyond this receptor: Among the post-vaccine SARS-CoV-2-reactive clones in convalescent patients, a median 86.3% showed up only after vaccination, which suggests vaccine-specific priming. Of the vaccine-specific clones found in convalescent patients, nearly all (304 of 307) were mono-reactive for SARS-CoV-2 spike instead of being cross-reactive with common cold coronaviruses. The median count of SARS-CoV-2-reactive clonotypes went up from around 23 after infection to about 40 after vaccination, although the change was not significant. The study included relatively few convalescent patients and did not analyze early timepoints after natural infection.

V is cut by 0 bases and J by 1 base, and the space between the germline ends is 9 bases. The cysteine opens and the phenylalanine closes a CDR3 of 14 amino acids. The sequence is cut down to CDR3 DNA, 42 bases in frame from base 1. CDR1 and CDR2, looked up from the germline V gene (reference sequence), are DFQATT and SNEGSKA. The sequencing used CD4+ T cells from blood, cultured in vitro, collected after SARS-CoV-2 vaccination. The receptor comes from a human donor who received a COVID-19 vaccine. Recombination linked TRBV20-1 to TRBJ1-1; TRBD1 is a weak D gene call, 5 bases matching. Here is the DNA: TGCAGTGCTAGAGAATCCGACAGGAACACTGAAGCTTTCTTT. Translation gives CSARESDRNTEAFF.